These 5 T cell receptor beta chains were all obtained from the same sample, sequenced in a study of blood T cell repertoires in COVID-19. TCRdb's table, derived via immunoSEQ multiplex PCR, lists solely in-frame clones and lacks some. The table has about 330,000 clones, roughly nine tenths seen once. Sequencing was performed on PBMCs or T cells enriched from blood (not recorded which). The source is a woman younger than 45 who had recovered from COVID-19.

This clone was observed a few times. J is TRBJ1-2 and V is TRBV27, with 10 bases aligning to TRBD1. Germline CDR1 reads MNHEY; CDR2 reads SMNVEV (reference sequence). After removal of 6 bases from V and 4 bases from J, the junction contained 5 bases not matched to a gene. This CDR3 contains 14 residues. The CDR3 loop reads CASRKGQGTYGYTF. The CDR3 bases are TGTGCCAGCAGAAAGGGACAGGGGACCTATGGCTACACCTTC.

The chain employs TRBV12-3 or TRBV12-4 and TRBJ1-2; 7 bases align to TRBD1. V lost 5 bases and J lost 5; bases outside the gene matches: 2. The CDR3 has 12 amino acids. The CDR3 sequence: CASSATGYGYTF. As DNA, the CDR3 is TGTGCCAGCAGTGCGACAGGGTATGGCTACACCTTC.

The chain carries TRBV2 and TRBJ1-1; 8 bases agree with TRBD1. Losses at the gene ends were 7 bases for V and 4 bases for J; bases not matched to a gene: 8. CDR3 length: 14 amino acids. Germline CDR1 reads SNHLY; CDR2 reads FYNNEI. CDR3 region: CASTPTQGGTEAFF. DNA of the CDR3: TGTGCCAGCACCCCAACACAGGGGGGCACTGAAGCTTTCTTT.

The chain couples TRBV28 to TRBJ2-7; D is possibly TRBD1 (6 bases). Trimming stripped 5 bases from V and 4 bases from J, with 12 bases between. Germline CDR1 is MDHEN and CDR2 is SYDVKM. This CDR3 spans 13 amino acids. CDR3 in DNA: TGTGCCAGCAGTCTAGGGGGAATATACGAGCAGTACTTC. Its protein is CASSLGGIYEQYF.

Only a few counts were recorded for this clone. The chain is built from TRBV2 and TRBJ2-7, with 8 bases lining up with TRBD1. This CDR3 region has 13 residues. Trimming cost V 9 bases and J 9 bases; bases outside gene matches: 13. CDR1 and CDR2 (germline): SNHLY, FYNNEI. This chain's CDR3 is CARTGQGASGQYF. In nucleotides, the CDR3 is TGTGCCAGAACTGGACAGGGTGCGAGCGGGCAGTACTTC.